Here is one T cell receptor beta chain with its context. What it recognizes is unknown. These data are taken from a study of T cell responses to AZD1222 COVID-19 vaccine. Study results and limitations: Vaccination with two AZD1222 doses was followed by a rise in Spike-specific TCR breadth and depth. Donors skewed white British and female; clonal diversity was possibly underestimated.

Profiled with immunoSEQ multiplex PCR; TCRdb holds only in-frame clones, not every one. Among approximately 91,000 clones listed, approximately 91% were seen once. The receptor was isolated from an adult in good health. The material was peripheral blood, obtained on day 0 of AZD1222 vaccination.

CDR3 bases: TGCGCCAGCAGCTTGGAGGGCGCGAGAGAGACCCAGTACTTC. Its protein product is CASSLEGARETQYF. V gene TRBV5-1 combines with J gene TRBJ2-5; D is unresolved. The CDR3 loop spans 14 amino acids. Trimming shortened V by 0 bases and J by 4 bases, and 10 bases separated the two germline ends. CDR1 is SGHRS, CDR2 YFSETQ, per germline.